This record looks at one T cell receptor beta chain sequence and its context. The data are from a study of blood T cell repertoires in COVID-19. Study-level background: T cells, B-cell-depleted T cells, or PBMCs provided the cDNA or gDNA that served as material.

The method was immunoSEQ multiplex PCR; TCRdb's version includes in-frame clones alone and lacks a portion of them. The repertoire holds tens of thousands of clones, with approximately 90% as singletons. The V and J ends lost 6 bases and 9 bases respectively, with 15 bases between them. The germline gives CDR1 DFQATT, CDR2 SNEGSKA (reference sequence). CDR3 length: 11 residues. The chain employs TRBV20-1 and TRBJ2-7, with D possibly being TRBD2 (6 bases). The sequenced sample was peripheral blood. This sequence originates from a human donor in a cohort sampled during active COVID-19. The CDR3 loop reads CSAHGSLGQYF. The CDR3 region has the DNA TGCAGTGCCCACGGGAGTTTGGGGCAGTACTTC.